This T cell receptor beta chain is from a study of control samples from healthy donors and cancer patients. The repertoire was sequenced with immunoSEQ multiplex PCR; TCRdb's copy has only in-frame clones and lacks some. The sample includes 63,000 or so clones, 84% of them seen just once. The V end was cut by 0 bases, the J end by 2 bases, with 7 bases between. The CDR3 totals 14 residues. CDR1 is MNHEY, CDR2 SMNVEV, per germline (reference sequence). This clonotype was obtained from a man aged 45 to 65 in good health. The sample consisted of blood. The rearrangement uses TRBV27 and TRBJ1-1; D uncertain. Here the CDR3 DNA reads TGTGCCAGCAGTTTATCAGGGATCAACACTGAAGCTTTCTTT. Protein: CASSLSGINTEAFF.